This T cell receptor beta chain was found in a study of blood T cell repertoires in COVID-19. Sequenced by immunoSEQ multiplex PCR; TCRdb stores in-frame clones only, minus some. Counted here are roughly 140,000 clones, 85% occurring once; the ten biggest clones make up over 2.5%. Germline CDR1 reads MNHEY; CDR2 reads SMNVEV (reference sequence). This CDR3 has 14 residues. V was shortened by 3 bases and J by 6 bases, with 14 bases between the two germline ends. The chain recombines TRBV27 with TRBJ2-5; D is perhaps TRBD1 (5 bases). The sample was peripheral blood. This receptor was identified in a man aged 45-65 years with acute or convalescent COVID-19. The CDR3 sequence is CASSLGLDLKTQYF. The CDR3 DNA follows: TGTGCCAGCAGTTTGGGGCTAGACCTGAAGACCCAGTACTTC.